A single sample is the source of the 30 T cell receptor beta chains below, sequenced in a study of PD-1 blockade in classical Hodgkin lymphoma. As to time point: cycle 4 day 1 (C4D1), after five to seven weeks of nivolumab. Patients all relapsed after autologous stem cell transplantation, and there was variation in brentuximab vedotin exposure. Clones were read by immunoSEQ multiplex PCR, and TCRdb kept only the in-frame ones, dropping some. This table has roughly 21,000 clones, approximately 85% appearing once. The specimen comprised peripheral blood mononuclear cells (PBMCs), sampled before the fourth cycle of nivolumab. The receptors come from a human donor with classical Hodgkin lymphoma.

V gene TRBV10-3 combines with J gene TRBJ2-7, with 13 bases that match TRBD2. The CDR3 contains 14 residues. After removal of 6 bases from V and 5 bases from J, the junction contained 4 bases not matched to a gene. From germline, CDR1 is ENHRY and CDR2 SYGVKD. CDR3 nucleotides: TGTGCCATCAGGGGACTAGCGGGGATAAACGAGCAGTACTTC. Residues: CAIRGLAGINEQYF.

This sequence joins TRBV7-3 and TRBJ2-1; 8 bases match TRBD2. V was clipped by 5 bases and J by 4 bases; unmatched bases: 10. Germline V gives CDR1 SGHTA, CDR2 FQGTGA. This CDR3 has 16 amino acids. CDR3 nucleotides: TGTGCCAGCAGCCCTATAGTAGCGGGGTTTTACAATGAGCAGTTCTTC. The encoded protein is CASSPIVAGFYNEQFF.

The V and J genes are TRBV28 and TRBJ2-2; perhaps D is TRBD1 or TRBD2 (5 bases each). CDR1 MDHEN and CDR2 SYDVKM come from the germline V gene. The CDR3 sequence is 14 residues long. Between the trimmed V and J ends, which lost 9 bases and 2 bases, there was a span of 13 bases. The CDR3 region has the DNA TGTGCCAGTAGAGAGGGGTACAACACCGGGGAGCTGTTTTTT. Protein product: CASREGYNTGELFF. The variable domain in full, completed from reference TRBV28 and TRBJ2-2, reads DVKVTQSSRYLVKRTGEKVFLECVQDMDHENMFWYRQDPGLGLRLIYFSYDVKMKEKGDIPEGYSVSREKKERFSLILESASTNQTSMYLCASREGYNTGELFFGEGSRLTVL.

The CDR3 DNA reads as TGCGCCAGCAGCCCGGAAGGACAGGTTCACGGTGGCTACACCTTC. Its translation: CASSPEGQVHGGYTF. The V gene is TRBV4-1, the J gene TRBJ1-2; TRBD1 aligns across 7 bases. The CDR3 contains 15 residues. Germline V gives CDR1 MGHRA, CDR2 YSYEKL. Unmatched junction bases numbered 12, after V lost 4 bases and J lost 7 bases.

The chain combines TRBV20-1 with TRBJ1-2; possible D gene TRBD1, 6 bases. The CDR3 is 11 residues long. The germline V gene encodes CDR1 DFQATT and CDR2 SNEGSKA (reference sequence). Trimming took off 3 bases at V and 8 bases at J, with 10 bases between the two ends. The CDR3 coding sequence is TGCAGTGCTAGGAGGGGGTACGGCTACACCTTC. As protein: CSARRGYGYTF.

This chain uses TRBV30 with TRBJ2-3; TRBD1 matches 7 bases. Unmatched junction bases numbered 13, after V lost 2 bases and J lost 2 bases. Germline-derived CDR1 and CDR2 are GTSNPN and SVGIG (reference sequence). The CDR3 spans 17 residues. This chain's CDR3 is CAWSTEWGQSSTDTQYF. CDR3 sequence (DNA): TGTGCCTGGAGTACCGAGTGGGGACAGTCCTCCACAGATACGCAGTATTTT.

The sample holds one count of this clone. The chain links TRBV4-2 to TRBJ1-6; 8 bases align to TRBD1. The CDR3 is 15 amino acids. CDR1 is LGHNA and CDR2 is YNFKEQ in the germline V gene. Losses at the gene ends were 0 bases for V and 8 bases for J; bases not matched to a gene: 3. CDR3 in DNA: TGTGCCAGCAGCCAAGATCAGGGGGCTTATTCACCCCTCCACTTT. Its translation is CASSQDQGAYSPLHF.

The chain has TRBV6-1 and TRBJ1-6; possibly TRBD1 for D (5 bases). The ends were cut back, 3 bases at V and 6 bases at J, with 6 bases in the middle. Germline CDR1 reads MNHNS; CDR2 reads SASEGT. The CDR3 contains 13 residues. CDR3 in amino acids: CASSDRVNSPLHF. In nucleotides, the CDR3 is TGTGCCAGCAGTGACAGGGTTAATTCACCCCTCCACTTT.

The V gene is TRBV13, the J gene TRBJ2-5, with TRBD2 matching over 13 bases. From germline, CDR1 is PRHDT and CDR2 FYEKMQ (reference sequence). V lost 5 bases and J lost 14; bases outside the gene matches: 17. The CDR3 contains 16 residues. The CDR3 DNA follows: TGTGCCAGCAGCCCACGGACTAGCGGGGGCCAAGTAGAGCAATACTTC. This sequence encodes CASSPRTSGGQVEQYF.

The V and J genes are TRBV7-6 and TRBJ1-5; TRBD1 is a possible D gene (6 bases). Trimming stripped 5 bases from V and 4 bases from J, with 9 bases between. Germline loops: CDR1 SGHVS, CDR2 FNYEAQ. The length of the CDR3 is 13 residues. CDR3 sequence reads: CASSEQGNQPQHF. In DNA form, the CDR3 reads TGTGCCAGCAGCGAACAGGGTAATCAGCCCCAGCATTTT.

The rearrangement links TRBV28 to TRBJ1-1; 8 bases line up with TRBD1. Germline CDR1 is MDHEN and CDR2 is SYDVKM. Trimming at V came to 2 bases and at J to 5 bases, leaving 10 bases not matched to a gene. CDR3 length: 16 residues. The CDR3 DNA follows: TGTGCCAGCAGTTTACCCGCCCCACAGGGGGGGACTGAAGCTTTCTTT. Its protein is CASSLPAPQGGTEAFF.

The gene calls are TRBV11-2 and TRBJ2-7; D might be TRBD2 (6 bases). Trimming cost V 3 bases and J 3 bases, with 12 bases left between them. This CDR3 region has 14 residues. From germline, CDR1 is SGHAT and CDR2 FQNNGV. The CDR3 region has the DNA TGTGCCAGCAGCTTCGTTGGGGGGATCTACGAGCAGTACTTC. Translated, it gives CASSFVGGIYEQYF.

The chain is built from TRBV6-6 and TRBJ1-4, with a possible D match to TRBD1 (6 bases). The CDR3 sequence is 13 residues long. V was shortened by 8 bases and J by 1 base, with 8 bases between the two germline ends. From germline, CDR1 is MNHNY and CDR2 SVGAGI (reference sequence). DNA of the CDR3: TGTGCCAGCCAGACAGGAACTAATGAAAAACTGTTTTTT. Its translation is CASQTGTNEKLFF.

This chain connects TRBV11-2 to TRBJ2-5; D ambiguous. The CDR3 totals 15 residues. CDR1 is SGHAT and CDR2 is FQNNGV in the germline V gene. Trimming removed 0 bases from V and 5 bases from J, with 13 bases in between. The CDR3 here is CASSLDPVGRETQYF. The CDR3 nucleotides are TGTGCCAGCAGCTTAGATCCGGTGGGAAGGGAGACCCAGTACTTC.

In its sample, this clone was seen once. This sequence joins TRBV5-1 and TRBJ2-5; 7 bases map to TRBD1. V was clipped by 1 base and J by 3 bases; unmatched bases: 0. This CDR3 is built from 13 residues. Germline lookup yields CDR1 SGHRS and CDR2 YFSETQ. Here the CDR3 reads CASSLTGEETQYF. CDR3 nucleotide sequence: TGCGCCAGCAGCTTGACAGGGGAAGAGACCCAGTACTTC.

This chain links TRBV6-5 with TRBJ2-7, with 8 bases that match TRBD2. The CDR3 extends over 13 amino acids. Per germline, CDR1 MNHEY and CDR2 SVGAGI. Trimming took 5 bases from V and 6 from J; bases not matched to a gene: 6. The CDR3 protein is CASSPPGGSEQYF. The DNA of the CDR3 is TGTGCCAGCAGTCCCCCGGGGGGGTCCGAGCAGTACTTC.

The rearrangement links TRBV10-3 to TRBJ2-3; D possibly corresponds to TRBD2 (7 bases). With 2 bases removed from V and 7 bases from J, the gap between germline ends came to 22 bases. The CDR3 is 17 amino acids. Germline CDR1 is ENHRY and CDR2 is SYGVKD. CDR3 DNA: TGTGCCATCAGTGAGAGAGGGGGGGAACTAGCGAAAAATACGCAGTATTTT. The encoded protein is CAISERGGELAKNTQYF.

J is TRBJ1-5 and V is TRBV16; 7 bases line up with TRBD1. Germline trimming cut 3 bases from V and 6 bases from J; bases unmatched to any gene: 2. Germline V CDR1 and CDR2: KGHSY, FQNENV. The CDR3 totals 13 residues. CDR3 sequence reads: CASSHRGSQPQHF. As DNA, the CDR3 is TGTGCCAGCAGCCACAGGGGGTCTCAGCCCCAGCATTTT.

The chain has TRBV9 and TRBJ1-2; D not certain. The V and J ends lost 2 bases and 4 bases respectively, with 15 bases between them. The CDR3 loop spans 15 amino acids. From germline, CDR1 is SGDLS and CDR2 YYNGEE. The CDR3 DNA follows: TGTGCCAGCAGCGTGGCGGCAGCCAGCATCTATGGCTACACCTTC. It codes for CASSVAAASIYGYTF.

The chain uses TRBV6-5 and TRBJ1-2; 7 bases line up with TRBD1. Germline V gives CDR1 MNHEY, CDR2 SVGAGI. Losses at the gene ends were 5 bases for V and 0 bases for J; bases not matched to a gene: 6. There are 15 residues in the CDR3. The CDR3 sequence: CASSVAGTANYGYTF. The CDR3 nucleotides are TGTGCCAGCAGTGTTGCAGGGACAGCTAACTATGGCTACACCTTC.

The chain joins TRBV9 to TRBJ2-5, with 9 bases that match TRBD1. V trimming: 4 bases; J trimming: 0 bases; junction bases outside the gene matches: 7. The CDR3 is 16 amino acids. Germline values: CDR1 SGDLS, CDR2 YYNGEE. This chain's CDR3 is CASSPRTGVNQETQYF. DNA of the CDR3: TGTGCCAGCAGCCCAAGGACAGGGGTGAACCAAGAGACCCAGTACTTC.

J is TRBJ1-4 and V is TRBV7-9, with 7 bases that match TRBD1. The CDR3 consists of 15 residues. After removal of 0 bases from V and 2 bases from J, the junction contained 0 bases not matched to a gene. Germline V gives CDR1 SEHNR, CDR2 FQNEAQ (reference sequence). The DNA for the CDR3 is TGTGCCAGCAGCTTAGCGACAGGGACTAATGAAAAACTGTTTTTT. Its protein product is CASSLATGTNEKLFF. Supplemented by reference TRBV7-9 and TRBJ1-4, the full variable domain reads DTGVSQNPRHKITKRGQNVTFRCDPISEHNRLYWYRQTLGQGPEFLTYFQNEAQLEKSRLLSDRFSAERPKGSFSTLEIQRTEQGDSAMYLCASSLATGTNEKLFFGSGTQLSVL.

The CDR3 sequence is CASSFSRGTGNYGYTF. The CDR3 DNA sequence: TGTGCCAGCAGCTTTAGCCGTGGGACAGGAAACTATGGCTACACCTTC. The chain recombines TRBV11-2 with TRBJ1-2; 8 bases fit TRBD1. Germline V gene lookup returns CDR1 SGHAT and CDR2 FQNNGV. V was pared by 3 bases and J by 2 bases, with 8 bases of the junction left unmatched. The CDR3 runs to 16 residues.

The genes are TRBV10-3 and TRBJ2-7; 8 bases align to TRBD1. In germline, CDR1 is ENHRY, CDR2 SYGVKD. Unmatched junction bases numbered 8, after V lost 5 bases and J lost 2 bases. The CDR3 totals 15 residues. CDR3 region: CAISSTGVSTYEQYF. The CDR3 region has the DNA TGTGCCATCAGTTCGACAGGGGTAAGCACCTACGAGCAGTACTTC.

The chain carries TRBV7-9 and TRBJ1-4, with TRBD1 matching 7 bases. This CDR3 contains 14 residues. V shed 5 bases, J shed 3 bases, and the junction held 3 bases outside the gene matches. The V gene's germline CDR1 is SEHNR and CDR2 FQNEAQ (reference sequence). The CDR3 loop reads CASSATGSNEKLFF. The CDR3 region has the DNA TGTGCCAGCAGCGCGACAGGGTCTAATGAAAAACTGTTTTTT.

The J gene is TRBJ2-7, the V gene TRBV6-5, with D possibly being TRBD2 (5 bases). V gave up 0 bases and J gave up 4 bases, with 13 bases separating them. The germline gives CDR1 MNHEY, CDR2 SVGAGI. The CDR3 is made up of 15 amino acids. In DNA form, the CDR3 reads TGTGCCAGCAGTTACTCCGGGGATCGGACGTACGAGCAGTACTTC. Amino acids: CASSYSGDRTYEQYF.

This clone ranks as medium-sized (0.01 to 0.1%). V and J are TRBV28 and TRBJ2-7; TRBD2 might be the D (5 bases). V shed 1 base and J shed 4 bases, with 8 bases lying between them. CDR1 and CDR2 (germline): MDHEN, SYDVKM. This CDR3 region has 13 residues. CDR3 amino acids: CASSLFGGYEQYF. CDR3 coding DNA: TGTGCCAGCAGTTTATTCGGAGGATACGAGCAGTACTTC.

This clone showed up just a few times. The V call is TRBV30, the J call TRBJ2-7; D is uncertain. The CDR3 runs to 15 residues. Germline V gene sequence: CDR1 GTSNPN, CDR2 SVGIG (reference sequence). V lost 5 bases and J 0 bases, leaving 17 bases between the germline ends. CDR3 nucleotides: TGTGCCTGGCACCCTATGTGGGCAATCTCCTACGAGCAGTACTTC. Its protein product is CAWHPMWAISYEQYF.

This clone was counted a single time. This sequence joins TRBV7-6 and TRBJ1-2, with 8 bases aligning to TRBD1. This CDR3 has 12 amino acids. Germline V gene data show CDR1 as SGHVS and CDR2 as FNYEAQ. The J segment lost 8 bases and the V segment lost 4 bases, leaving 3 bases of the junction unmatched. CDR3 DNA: TGTGCCAGCAGCTCGACAGGGGTCGGCTACACCTTC. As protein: CASSSTGVGYTF.

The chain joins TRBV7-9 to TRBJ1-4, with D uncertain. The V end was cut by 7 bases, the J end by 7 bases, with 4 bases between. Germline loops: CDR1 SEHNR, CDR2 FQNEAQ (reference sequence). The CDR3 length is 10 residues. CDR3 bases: TGTGCCAGCACCAGTGAAAAACTGTTTTTT. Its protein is CASTSEKLFF.